This TCR beta chain was captured in a study of blood T cells in healthy people across ages. Study-wide context: About one barcoded beta molecule per two T cells was the capture yield of template switching. The study, taken as a whole, reports: A roughly linear fall in TCR beta diversity per million T cells was seen with increasing age.

Trimming stripped 6 bases from V and 10 bases from J, with 22 bases between. The CDR3 is 15 amino acids. Germline CDR1 is DFQATT and CDR2 is SNEGSKA (reference sequence). Isolating PBMCs gave at least 6 million of these cells per sample. Samples each yielded at least 5.5 micrograms of total RNA. As regards this clonotype: The antigen remains undetermined.

Primers used in a second PCR of roughly 6 to 12 cycles were a sample-barcoded 5' primer and a J-beta primer mix. Each CDR3 protein gets one entry after TCRdb re-called the 5' RACE reads with MiXCR. The sample has 890,000 or so distinct CDR3 sequences, under 80% seen once. This rearrangement joins TRBV20-1 to TRBJ1-6; D not resolved. The sample taken for sequencing was blood. The receptor was isolated from a man aged 25 to 40 in good health. CDR3 nucleotide sequence: TGCAGTGCCCCCGAGGGTAGCTGGAGTAGGTCACCCCTCCACTTT. Residues: CSAPEGSWSRSPLHF.